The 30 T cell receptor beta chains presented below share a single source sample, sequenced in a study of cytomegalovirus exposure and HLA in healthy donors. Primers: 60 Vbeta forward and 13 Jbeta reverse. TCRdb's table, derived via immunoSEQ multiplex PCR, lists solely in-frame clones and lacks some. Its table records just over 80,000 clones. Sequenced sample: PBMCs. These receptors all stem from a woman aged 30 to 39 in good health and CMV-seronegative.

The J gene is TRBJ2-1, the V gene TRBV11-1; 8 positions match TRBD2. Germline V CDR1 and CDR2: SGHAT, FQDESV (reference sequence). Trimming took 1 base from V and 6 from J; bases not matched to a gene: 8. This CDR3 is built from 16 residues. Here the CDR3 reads CASSLVGGRPLNEQFF. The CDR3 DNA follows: TGTGCCAGCAGCTTAGTGGGCGGGAGGCCCCTCAATGAGCAGTTCTTC.

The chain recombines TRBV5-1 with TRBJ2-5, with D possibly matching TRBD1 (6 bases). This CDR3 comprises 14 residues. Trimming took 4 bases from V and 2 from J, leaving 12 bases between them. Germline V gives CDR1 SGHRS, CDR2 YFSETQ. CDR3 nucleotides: TGCGCCAGCAGCATGGACAGAAGACAAGAGACCCAGTACTTC. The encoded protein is CASSMDRRQETQYF.

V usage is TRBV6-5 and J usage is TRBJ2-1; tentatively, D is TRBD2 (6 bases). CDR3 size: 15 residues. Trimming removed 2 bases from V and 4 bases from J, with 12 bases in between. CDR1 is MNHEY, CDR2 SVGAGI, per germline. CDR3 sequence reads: CASSYDGSGYNEQFF. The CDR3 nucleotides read TGTGCCAGCAGTTACGATGGTAGCGGATACAATGAGCAGTTCTTC.

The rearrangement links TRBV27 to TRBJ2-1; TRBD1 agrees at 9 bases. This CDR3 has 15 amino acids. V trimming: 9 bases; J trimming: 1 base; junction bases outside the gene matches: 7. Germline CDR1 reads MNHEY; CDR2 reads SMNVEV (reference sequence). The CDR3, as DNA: TGTGCCAGTCGCCCGGGACAGGGTTCCTACAATGAGCAGTTCTTC. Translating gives CASRPGQGSYNEQFF.

The DNA of the CDR3 is TGTGCCAGCAGCTTATCGGGGGGTGTCAACACTGAAGCTTTCTTT. Translation: CASSLSGGVNTEAFF. The V gene is TRBV7-2, the J gene TRBJ1-1, with D perhaps matching TRBD1 (5 bases). Per germline, CDR1 SGHTA and CDR2 FQGNSA. V was pared by 2 bases and J by 2 bases, with 12 bases between. The CDR3 runs 15 residues.

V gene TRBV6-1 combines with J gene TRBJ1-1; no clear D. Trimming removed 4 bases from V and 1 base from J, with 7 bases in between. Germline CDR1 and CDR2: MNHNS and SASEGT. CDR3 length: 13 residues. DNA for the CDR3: TGTGCCAGCAGTGCGGGGTGGAACACTGAAGCTTTCTTT. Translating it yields CASSAGWNTEAFF.

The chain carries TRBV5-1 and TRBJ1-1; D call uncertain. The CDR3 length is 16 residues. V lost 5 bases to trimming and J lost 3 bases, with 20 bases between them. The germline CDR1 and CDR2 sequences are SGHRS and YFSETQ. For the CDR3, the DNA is TGCGCCAGCAGTAAACGCGGTCAATCACGGGACACTGAAGCTTTCTTT. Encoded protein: CASSKRGQSRDTEAFF.

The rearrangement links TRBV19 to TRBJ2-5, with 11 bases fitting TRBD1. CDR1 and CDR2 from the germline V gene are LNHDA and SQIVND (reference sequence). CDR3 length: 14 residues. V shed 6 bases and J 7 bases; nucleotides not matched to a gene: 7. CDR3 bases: TGTGCCAGTAGGGACAGGGGGCTGGATGGGACCCAGTACTTC. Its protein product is CASRDRGLDGTQYF.

The CDR3 loop is CAWSRDSGLGNTIYF. CDR3 bases: TGTGCCTGGAGTCGGGACTCCGGACTGGGAAACACCATATATTTT. The genes are TRBV30 and TRBJ1-3; maybe TRBD1 (5 bases). V was trimmed by 2 bases and J by 4 bases, leaving 15 bases between them. Germline CDR1 and CDR2: GTSNPN and SVGIG (reference sequence). This CDR3 contains 15 residues.

The CDR3 reads CASSSETSLETQYF. The CDR3 nucleotides read TGTGCCAGCAGTTCCGAGACTAGCTTGGAGACCCAGTACTTC. The rearrangement uses TRBV6-5 and TRBJ2-5; the match to TRBD2 covers 7 bases. With 4 bases clipped from V and 5 bases from J, the junction kept 7 bases outside the gene matches. The CDR3 is 14 residues long. Germline CDR1 reads MNHEY; CDR2 reads SVGAGI.

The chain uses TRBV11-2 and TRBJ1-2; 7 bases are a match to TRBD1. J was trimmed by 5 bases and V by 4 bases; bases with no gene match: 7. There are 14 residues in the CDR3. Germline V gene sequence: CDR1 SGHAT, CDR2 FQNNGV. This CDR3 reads CASSSQDRSYGYTF. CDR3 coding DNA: TGTGCCAGCAGCTCTCAGGACAGGAGTTATGGCTACACCTTC.

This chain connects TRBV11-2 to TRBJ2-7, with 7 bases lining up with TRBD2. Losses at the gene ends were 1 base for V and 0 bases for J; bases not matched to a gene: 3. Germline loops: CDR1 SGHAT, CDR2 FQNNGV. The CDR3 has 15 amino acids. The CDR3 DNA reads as TGTGCCAGCAGCTTAGGGGGGGGTTCCTCCTACGAGCAGTACTTC. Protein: CASSLGGGSSYEQYF.

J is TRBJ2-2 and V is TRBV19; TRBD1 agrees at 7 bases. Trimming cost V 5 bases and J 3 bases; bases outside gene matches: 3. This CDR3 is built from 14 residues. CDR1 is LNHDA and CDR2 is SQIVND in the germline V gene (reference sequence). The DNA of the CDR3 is TGTGCCAGTAGTCGGGACAGTTACACCGGGGAGCTGTTTTTT. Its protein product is CASSRDSYTGELFF. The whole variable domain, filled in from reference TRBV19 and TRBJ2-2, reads DGGITQSPKYLFRKEGQNVTLSCEQNLNHDAMYWYRQDPGQGLRLIYYSQIVNDFQKGDIAEGYSVSREKKESFPLTVTSAQKNPTAFYLCASSRDSYTGELFFGEGSRLTVL.

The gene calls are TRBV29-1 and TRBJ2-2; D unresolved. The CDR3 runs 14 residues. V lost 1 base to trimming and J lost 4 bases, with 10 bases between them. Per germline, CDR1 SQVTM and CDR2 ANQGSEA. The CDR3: CSVEAAPGTGELFF. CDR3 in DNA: TGCAGCGTTGAAGCGGCCCCGGGCACCGGGGAGCTGTTTTTT.

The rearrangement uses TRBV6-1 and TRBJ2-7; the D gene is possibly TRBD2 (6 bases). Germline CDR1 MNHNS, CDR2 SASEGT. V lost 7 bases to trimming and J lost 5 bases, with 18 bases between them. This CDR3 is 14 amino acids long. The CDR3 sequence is CASKQIMGEDEQYF. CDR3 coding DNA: TGTGCCAGCAAACAGATAATGGGGGAGGACGAGCAGTACTTC.

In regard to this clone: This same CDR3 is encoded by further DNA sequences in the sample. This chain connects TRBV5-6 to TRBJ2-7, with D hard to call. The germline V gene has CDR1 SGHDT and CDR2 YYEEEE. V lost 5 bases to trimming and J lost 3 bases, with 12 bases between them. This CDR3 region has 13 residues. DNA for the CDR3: TGTGCCAGCAGTTTACGGCAGGACTACGAGCAGTACTTC. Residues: CASSLRQDYEQYF.

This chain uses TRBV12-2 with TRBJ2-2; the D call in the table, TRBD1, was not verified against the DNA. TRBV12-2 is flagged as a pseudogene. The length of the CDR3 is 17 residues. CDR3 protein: CASRPRSLGPNTGELFF. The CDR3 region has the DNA TGTGCAAGTCGCCCCCGGTCGTTGGGGCCTAACACCGGGGAGCTGTTTTTT.

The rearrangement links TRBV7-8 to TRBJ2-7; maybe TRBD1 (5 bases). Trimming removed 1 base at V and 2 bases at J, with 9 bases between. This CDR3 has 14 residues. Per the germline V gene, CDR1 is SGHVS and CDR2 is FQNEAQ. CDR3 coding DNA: TGTGCCAGCAGCTTAGGGGGCCCTGCCTACGAGCAGTACTTC. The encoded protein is CASSLGGPAYEQYF.

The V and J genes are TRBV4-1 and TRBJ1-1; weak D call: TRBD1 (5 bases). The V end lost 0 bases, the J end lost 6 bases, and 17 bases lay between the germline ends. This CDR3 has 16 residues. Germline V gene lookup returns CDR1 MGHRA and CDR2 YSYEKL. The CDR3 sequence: CASSQDRGGGTSEAFF. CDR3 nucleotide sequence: TGCGCCAGCAGCCAAGATCGAGGCGGGGGGACGTCTGAAGCTTTCTTT.

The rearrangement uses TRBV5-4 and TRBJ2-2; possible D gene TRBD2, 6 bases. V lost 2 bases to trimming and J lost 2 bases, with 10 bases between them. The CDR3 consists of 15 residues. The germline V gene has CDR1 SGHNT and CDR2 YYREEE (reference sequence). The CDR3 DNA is TGTGCCAGCAGCTTCGGGGGAGGTAACACCGGGGAGCTGTTTTTT. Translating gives CASSFGGGNTGELFF. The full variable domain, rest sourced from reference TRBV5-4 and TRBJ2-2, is ETGVTQSPTHLIKTRGQQVTLRCSSQSGHNTVSWYQQALGQGPQFIFQYYREEENGRGNFPPRFSGLQFPNYSSELNVNALELDDSALYLCASSFGGGNTGELFFGEGSRLTVL.

CDR3 amino acids: CASSVGGESNQPQHF. The CDR3 DNA reads as TGTGCCAGCAGTGTTGGAGGGGAGAGCAATCAGCCCCAGCATTTT. The chain carries TRBV2 and TRBJ1-5; D possibly corresponds to TRBD1 (5 bases). Between the trimmed V and J ends, which lost 4 bases and 1 base, there was a span of 11 bases. The germline gives CDR1 SNHLY, CDR2 FYNNEI. The CDR3 covers 15 residues.

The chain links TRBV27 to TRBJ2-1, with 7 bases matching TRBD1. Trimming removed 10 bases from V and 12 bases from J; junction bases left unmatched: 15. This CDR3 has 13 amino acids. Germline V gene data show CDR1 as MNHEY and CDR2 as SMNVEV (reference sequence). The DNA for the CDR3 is TGTGCCACTGGCCGGACAGGCAGAGAGACGCAGTTCTTC. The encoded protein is CATGRTGRETQFF.

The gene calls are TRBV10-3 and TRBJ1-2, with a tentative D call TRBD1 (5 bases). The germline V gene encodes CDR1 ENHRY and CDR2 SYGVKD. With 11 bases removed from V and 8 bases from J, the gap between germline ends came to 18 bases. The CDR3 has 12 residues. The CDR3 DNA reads TGTGCCGTTCGACAGCCCCTCGGGGGCTACACCTTC. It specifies CAVRQPLGGYTF.

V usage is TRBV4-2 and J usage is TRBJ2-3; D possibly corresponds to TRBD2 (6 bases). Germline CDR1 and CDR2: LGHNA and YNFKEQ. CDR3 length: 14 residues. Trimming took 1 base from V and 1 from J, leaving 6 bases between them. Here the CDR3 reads CASSQGGGTDTQYF. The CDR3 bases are TGTGCCAGCAGCCAAGGCGGGGGCACAGATACGCAGTATTTT.

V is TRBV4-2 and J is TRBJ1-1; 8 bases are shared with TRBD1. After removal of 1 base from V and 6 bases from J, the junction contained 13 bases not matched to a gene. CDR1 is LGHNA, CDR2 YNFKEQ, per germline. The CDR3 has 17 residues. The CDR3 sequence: CASSQVGSDRAKAEAFF. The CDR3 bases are TGTGCCAGCAGCCAAGTCGGCTCGGACAGGGCAAAGGCTGAAGCTTTCTTT.

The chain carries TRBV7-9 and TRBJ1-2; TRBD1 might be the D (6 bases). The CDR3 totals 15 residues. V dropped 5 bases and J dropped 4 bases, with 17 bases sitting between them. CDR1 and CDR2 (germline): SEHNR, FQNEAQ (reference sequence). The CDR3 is CASSRGGQETYGYTF. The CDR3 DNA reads TGTGCCAGCAGCCGAGGGGGTCAGGAGACCTATGGCTACACCTTC.

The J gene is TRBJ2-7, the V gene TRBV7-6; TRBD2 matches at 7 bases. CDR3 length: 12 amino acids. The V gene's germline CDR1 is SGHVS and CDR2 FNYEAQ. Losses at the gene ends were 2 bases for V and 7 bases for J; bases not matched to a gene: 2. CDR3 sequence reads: CASSLSGDEQYF. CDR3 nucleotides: TGTGCCAGCAGCTTAAGCGGGGATGAGCAGTACTTC.

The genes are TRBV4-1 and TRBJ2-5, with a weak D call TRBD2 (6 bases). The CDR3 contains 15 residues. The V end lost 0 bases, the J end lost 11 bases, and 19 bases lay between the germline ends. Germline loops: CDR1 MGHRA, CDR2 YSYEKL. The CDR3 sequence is CASSQDRGSAREQYF. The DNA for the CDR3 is TGCGCCAGCAGCCAAGACCGGGGGTCTGCTCGGGAGCAGTACTTC.

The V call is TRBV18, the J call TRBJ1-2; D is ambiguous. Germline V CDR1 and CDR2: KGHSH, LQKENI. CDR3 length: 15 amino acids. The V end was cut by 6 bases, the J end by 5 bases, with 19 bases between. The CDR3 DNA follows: TGTGCCAGCTCGCCCGAACATTTGGAGGCGTATGGCTACACCTTC. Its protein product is CASSPEHLEAYGYTF.

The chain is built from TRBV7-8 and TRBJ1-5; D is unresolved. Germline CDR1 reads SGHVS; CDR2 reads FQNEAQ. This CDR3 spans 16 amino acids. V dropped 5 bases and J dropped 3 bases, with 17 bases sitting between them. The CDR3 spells CASSASRRVDNQPQHF. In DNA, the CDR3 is TGTGCCAGCAGCGCCTCACGGCGGGTAGACAATCAGCCCCAGCATTTT. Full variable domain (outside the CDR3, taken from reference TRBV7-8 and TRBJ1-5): GAGVSQSPRYKVAKRGQDVALRCDPISGHVSLFWYQQALGQGPEFLTYFQNEAQLDKSGLPSDRFFAERPEGSVSTLKIQRTQQEDSAVYLCASSASRRVDNQPQHFGDGTRLSIL.